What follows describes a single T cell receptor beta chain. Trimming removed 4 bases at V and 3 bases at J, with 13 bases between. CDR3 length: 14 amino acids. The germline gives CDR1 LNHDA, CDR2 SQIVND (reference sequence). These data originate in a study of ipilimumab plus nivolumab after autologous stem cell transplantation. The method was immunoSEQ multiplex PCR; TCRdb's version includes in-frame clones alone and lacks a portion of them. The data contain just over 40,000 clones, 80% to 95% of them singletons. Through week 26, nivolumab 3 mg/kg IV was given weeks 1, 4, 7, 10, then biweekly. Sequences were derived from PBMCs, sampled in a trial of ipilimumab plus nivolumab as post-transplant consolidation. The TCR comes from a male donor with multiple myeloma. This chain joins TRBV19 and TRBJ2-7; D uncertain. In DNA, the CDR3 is TGTGCCAGTAGTAAAGAACGAGCATTCTACGAGCAGTACTTC. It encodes CASSKERAFYEQYF.